This T cell receptor (beta chain) appears in the sequencing data of a study of response to subunit inactivated influenza vaccine. The CDR3 is 13 amino acids. V was shortened by 6 bases and J by 0 bases, with 11 bases between the two germline ends. The germline CDR1 and CDR2 sequences are SQVTM and ANQGSEA. About this clonotype itself: The antigen is undetermined.

The study's findings and limits: That few new T cells are recruited by each seasonal influenza vaccination was the authors' suggestion.

TCRdb reprocessed the RT-PCR reads via MiXCR and lists one record per CDR3 protein. The table records 800,000 to 1,000,000 distinct CDR3 sequences, over 20% of them present only once. The sequences come from PBMCs from blood, collected roughly 5 days after vaccination. This chain uses TRBV29-1 with TRBJ1-1; weak D call: TRBD1 (5 bases). This clonotype was obtained from a man aged 45 to 65 who received an inactivated influenza vaccine. This chain's CDR3 is CSVGTLMNTEAFF. DNA of the CDR3: TGCAGCGTCGGGACGCTAATGAACACTGAAGCTTTCTTT.